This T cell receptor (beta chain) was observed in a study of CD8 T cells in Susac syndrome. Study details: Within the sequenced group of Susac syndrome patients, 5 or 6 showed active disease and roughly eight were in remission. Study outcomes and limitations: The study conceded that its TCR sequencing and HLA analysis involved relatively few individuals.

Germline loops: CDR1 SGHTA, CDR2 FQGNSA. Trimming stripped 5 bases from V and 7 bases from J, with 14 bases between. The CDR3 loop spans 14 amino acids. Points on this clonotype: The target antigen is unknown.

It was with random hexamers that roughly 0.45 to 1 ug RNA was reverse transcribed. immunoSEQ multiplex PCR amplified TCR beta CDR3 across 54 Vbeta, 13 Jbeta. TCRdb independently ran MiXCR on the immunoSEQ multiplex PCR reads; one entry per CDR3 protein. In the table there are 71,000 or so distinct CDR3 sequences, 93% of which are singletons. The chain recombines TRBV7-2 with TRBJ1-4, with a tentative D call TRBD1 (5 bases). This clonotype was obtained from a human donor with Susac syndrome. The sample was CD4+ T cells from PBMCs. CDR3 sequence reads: CASSPDSGVEKLFF. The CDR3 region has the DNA TGTGCCAGCAGCCCAGACAGTGGCGTTGAAAAACTGTTTTTT.